These T cell receptor beta chains were read from a single sample in a study of cytomegalovirus exposure and HLA in healthy donors. TCRdb's table, derived via immunoSEQ multiplex PCR, lists solely in-frame clones and lacks some. The sample records 140,000 to 150,000 clones, approximately 70% being singletons. What was sequenced was PBMCs. Receptor source: a woman aged 60-75 years in good health and CMV-seropositive. Both conserved end residues are part of each CDR3. D genes are given only for firm matches. Clone size is stated in some rows and not others, as once, few, many or a class when expanded.

V,size,D,J,DNA,CDR3
TRBV15,few,.,TRBJ1-6,TGTGCCACCGGCAGCACCGGGAGCTATAATTCACCCCTCCACTTT,CATGSTGSYNSPLHF
TRBV19,.,TRBD2,TRBJ2-1,TGTGCCAGTAGTTCGCGCACTAGCGGGGAAGGGAATGAGCAGTTCTTC,CASSSRTSGEGNEQFF
TRBV19,.,TRBD2,TRBJ2-5,TGTGCCAGTAGTATGGCGGGAGAACTGGAGACCCAGTACTTC,CASSMAGELETQYF
TRBV2,.,TRBD2,TRBJ2-1,TGTGCCAGCAAGGTGGGTAGCGGGAGCACCTACAATGAGCAGTTCTTC,CASKVGSGSTYNEQFF
TRBV28,.,TRBD1,TRBJ1-2,TGTGCCAGCAGTCCGCCGGGACAGGGGGCTGGGGGCTACACCTTC,CASSPPGQGAGGYTF
TRBV30,.,.,TRBJ1-5,TGTGCCTGGAGTCCGAACAGGCGGAATCAGCCCCAGCATTTT,CAWSPNRRNQPQHF
TRBV30,few,.,TRBJ1-6,TGTGCCTGGAAAGTGGGAAGGGAGAATTCACCCCTCCACTTT,CAWKVGRENSPLHF
TRBV6-1,.,.,TRBJ1-2,TGTGCCAGCAGTGTACAGGGATCGGATGGCTACACCTTC,CASSVQGSDGYTF
TRBV29-1,.,TRBD2,TRBJ2-3,TGCAGCGTTGGGCTCCAGCGGGAGGGCCTGGATACGCAGTATTTT,CSVGLQREGLDTQYF
TRBV5-1,.,TRBD2,TRBJ2-7,TGCGCCAGCAGCGCTGGGACTAGCGGTGCCTACGAGCAGTACTTC,CASSAGTSGAYEQYF
TRBV19,.,TRBD1,TRBJ2-7,TGTGCCAGTAGTTCCGGGACAGGGGGCATCTACGAGCAGTACTTC,CASSSGTGGIYEQYF
TRBV6-6,.,TRBD1,TRBJ1-1,TGTGCCAGCAGTTACCCCACAGGGGGGACAGAAGCTTTCTTT,CASSYPTGGTEAFF
TRBV27,few,TRBD1,TRBJ2-7,TGTGCCAGCAGTTTAGTTCGCACAGGGGGGCCCGACGAGCAGTACTTC,CASSLVRTGGPDEQYF
TRBV10-3,.,TRBD1,TRBJ2-3,TGTGCCATCAGTGGGGGGGGGACAGGGGGTCCAGATACGCAGTATTTT,CAISGGGTGGPDTQYF
TRBV28,.,TRBD1,TRBJ1-2,TGTGCCAGCAGCAGACAGGGGAGTCAGAACTATGGCTACACCTTC,CASSRQGSQNYGYTF
TRBV7-3,.,.,TRBJ2-1,TGTGCCAGCAGCTTAGACAGCTCCTACAATGAGCAGTTCTTC,CASSLDSSYNEQFF
TRBV28,.,.,TRBJ2-2,TGTGCCAGCAAACCGGGACACCCAACCGGGGAGCTGTTTTTT,CASKPGHPTGELFF
TRBV9,.,TRBD1,TRBJ1-3,TGTGCCAGCAGCGGGGGGACAGCTACTACTGGAAACACCATATATTTT,CASSGGTATTGNTIYF
TRBV7-9,.,TRBD1,TRBJ1-2,TGTGCCAGCAGCCCCTGGACAGGGGGCGATGGCTACACCTTC,CASSPWTGGDGYTF
TRBV27,.,TRBD2,TRBJ2-7,TGTGCCAGCAGGGATGGGACTAGCGTATACGAGCAGTACTTC,CASRDGTSVYEQYF
TRBV5-1,few,.,TRBJ1-2,TGCGCCAGCAGCTTCGGTAGCGACTATGGCTACACCTTC,CASSFGSDYGYTF
TRBV27,.,TRBD1,TRBJ1-4,TGTGCCAGCAGTGGGGACAGGGATAATGAAAAACTGTTTTTT,CASSGDRDNEKLFF
TRBV9,.,TRBD2,TRBJ2-2,TGTGCCAGCAGCGCCCGACTAGCCAAGACCGGGGAGCTGTTTTTT,CASSARLAKTGELFF
TRBV30,.,.,TRBJ1-1,TGTGCCTGGAGTGTACGCGGGGACACTGAAGCTTTCTTT,CAWSVRGDTEAFF
TRBV19,.,TRBD1,TRBJ1-1,TGTGCCAGTAGTATACCCTCAGGGGGCACTGAAGCTTTCTTT,CASSIPSGGTEAFF
TRBV6-6,.,TRBD1,TRBJ1-1,TGTGCCAGCAGTCCTCGACAGGGGCCGAACACTGAAGCTTTCTTT,CASSPRQGPNTEAFF
TRBV7-6,.,TRBD2,TRBJ2-7,TGTGCCAGCAGCCCGACTAGCGGAGTCTCCTACGAGCAGTACTTC,CASSPTSGVSYEQYF
TRBV10-3,few,.,TRBJ1-2,TGTGCCATCACCAGCGGCCACTATAACTATGGCTACACCTTC,CAITSGHYNYGYTF
TRBV25-1,.,.,TRBJ1-2,TGTGCCAGCAGTGAGGCCTTCTATGGCTACACCTTC,CASSEAFYGYTF
TRBV2,.,.,TRBJ1-6,TGTGCCAGCAAGGGGGACACGATCTATAATTCACCCCTCCACTTT,CASKGDTIYNSPLHF
TRBV5-4,.,.,TRBJ2-7,TGTGCCAGCAGCCCGGCCGGGTCCGCCACTTCCTACGAGCAGTACTTC,CASSPAGSATSYEQYF
TRBV7-5,.,.,TRBJ2-7,TGTGCCAGAACCCCTGGCGGGTACTCCTACGAGCAGTACTTC,CARTPGGYSYEQYF
TRBV2,once,TRBD2,TRBJ2-7,TGTGCCAGCAAGCTAGCGGGAGACTACGAGCAGTACTTC,CASKLAGDYEQYF
TRBV6-5,.,.,TRBJ1-4,TGTGCCAGCAGTTACGACGGGACTCCAGGTGAAAAACTGTTTTTT,CASSYDGTPGEKLFF
TRBV7-9,.,.,TRBJ1-2,TGTTCCAGCAGCTCACCCCAGGGGGGCTACACCTTC,CSSSSPQGGYTF
TRBV6-5,few,.,TRBJ1-1,TGTGCCAGCAGGCAAGACAGAGCACTACAAGCTTTCTTT,CASRQDRALQAFF
TRBV27,.,TRBD2,TRBJ2-5,TGTGCCAGCAGTTATAGCGGGAAAGAGACCCAGTACTTC,CASSYSGKETQYF
TRBV29-1,.,TRBD1,TRBJ1-2,TGCAGCGTCGGACAGGGGCTCTATGGCTACACCTTC,CSVGQGLYGYTF
TRBV5-1,few,TRBD1,TRBJ2-5,TGCGCCAGCTCGGGACAGTTACAAGAGACCCAGTACTTC,CASSGQLQETQYF
TRBV5-1,.,TRBD2,TRBJ2-7,TGCGCCAGCAGCTTGGTAGCGGGAGGGGAACCTGTTACCTACGAGCAGTACTTC,CASSLVAGGEPVTYEQYF
TRBV6-7,.,.,TRBJ2-7,TGTGCCAGCACCCCAACGAGGTCTTTGCCCCCCTACGAGCAGTACTTC,CASTPTRSLPPYEQYF
TRBV7-2,few,TRBD2,TRBJ2-7,TGTGCCAGCAACCCCGGACTAGCGAAATACGAGCAGTACTTC,CASNPGLAKYEQYF
TRBV18,.,.,TRBJ2-7,TGTGCCAGCTCACCGCAGGGTGACGAGCAGTACTTC,CASSPQGDEQYF
TRBV6-5,.,TRBD2,TRBJ2-1,TGTGCCAGCAGTTACTCGCTGGGACTAGCGGGACTCCAATGGTTCTTC,CASSYSLGLAGLQWFF
TRBV9,.,.,TRBJ2-3,TGTGCCAGCAGCGTAGGGGGAGTCGCAGATACGCAGTATTTT,CASSVGGVADTQYF
TRBV5-1,.,.,TRBJ1-2,TGCGCCAGCAGCTTGGGAGGATCTCAGAACTATGGCTACACCTTC,CASSLGGSQNYGYTF
TRBV10-3,.,.,TRBJ1-1,TGTGCCATCTCTAAGGGGGGGATGAACACTGAAGCTTTCTTT,CAISKGGMNTEAFF
TRBV5-1,once,.,TRBJ2-5,TGCGCCAGCAGCCTCGCACCCCAGGGATTCCAAGAGACCCAGTACTTC,CASSLAPQGFQETQYF
TRBV5-6,few,.,TRBJ2-3,TGTGCCAGCAGCTTGGAGGTAGCCAAGACAGATACGCAGTATTTT,CASSLEVAKTDTQYF
TRBV18,.,.,TRBJ1-2,TGTGCCAGCTCACCTTCCGGGGGGTATGGCTACACCTTC,CASSPSGGYGYTF
TRBV28,.,.,TRBJ2-3,TGTGCCAGCAGTTTATCAGGGCCAGGGTTCGCAGATACGCAGTATTTT,CASSLSGPGFADTQYF
TRBV27,.,TRBD2,TRBJ2-3,TGTGCCAGCAAGTGGGTAGCGGGAGGGCCGACAGATACGCAGTATTTT,CASKWVAGGPTDTQYF
TRBV30,.,.,TRBJ1-5,TGTGCCTGGAATGGACTGAATAGCAATCAGCCCCAGCATTTT,CAWNGLNSNQPQHF